The sequence of this TCR beta chain was determined in a study of blood T cell repertoires in COVID-19. Across the study: Italy, Spain and the United States were the sources of the convalescent and acute COVID-19 samples. PBMCs, B-cell-depleted T cells, or T cells provided the cDNA or gDNA that made up the material.

A single count supports this clone. This CDR3 has 14 amino acids. Germline V CDR1 and CDR2: MDHEN, SYDVKM. V lost 2 bases, J lost 5 bases, and 5 bases stayed unmatched. Authors' analysis steps: Cell counts per sample came from amplifying reference gene primers. The repertoire was sequenced with immunoSEQ multiplex PCR; TCRdb's copy has only in-frame clones and lacks some. V and J calls and clone size come straight from that table; D and trimming were deduced from the DNA. Of about 310,000 clones listed, roughly 84% were seen once; the top ten hold 1%. The clonotype originates from a middle-aged man with active or convalescent COVID-19. The sequencing input was peripheral blood. This chain joins TRBV28 and TRBJ1-1; 7 bases align to TRBD1. The CDR3 bases are TGTGCCAGCAGTTTAAAAGGGGGCCCAACTGAAGCTTTCTTT. Encoded protein: CASSLKGGPTEAFF.